The subject of this entry is one T cell receptor beta chain. The antigen remains undetermined. The sample belongs to a study of T cell repertoires in cytomegalovirus infection. The CDR3 extends over 13 amino acids. The V gene's germline CDR1 is SEHNR and CDR2 FQNEAQ (reference sequence). V dropped 4 bases and J dropped 11; count of bases not matched to a gene: 9. TCRdb reprocessed the reads with MiXCR, giving one entry per CDR3 protein. In the table there are roughly 500,000 distinct CDR3 sequences, approximately 46% of which are singletons. Study-wide results and limits: There were carriers of CMV plus the relevant HLA, and cumulative public TCR beta family frequency identified them.

This chain links TRBV7-9 with TRBJ1-1; 8 bases map to TRBD1. The receptor was isolated from a human donor in good health (CMV status not recorded). Some clones in this sample may be carry-over from other donors' samples. Source: cultured PBMCs, taken from culture after CMV antigen stimulation. Here the CDR3 reads CASSSYRGEWAFF. CDR3 nucleotide sequence: TGTGCCAGCAGCTCATACAGGGGGGAGTGGGCTTTCTTT.